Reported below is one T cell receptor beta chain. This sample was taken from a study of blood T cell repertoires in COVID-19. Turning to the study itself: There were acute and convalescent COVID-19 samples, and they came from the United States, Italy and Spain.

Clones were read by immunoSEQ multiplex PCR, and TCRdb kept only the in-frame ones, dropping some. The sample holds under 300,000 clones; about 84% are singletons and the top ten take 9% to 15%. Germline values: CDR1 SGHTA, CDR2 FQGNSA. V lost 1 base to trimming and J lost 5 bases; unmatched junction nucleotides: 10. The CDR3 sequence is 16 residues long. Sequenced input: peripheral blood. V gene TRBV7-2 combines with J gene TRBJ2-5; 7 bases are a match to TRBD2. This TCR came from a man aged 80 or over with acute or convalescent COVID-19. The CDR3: CASSLEGGPSSETQYF. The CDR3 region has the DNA TGTGCCAGCAGCTTAGAGGGAGGGCCCTCGTCGGAGACCCAGTACTTC.